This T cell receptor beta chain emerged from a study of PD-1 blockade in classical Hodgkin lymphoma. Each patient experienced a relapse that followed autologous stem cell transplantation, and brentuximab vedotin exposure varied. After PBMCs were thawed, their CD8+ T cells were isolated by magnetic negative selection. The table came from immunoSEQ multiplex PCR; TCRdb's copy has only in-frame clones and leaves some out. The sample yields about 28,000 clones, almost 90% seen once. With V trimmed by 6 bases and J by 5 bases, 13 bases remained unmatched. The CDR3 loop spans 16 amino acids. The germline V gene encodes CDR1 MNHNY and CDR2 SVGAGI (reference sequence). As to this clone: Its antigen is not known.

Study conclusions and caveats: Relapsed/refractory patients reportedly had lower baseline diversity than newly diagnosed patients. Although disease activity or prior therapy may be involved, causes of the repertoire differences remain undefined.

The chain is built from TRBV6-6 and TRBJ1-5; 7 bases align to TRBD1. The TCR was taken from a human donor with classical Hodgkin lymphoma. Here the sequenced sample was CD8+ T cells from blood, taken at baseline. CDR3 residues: CASSPRGQGSYQPQHF. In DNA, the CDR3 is TGTGCCAGCAGCCCTAGGGGGCAGGGGTCATATCAGCCCCAGCATTTT.